What follows describes a single T cell receptor beta chain. This record belongs to a study of T cells in Graves' hyperthyroidism and ophthalmopathy. Germline lookup yields CDR1 SGHTA and CDR2 FQGTGA. There are 14 residues in the CDR3. Trimming shortened V by 3 bases and J by 4 bases, and 10 bases separated the two germline ends. Researchers took RNA transcripts and amplified the TCR beta CDR3 regions from them. A set of HTBI primers served as the primers for a first-round RT-PCR of the TCR CDR3. TCRdb recomputed calls from the multiplex PCR reads with MiXCR, one row per CDR3 protein. This table has under 400,000 distinct CDR3 sequences, over 15% appearing once.

The chain couples TRBV7-3 to TRBJ1-5, with D possibly being TRBD1 (5 bases). The sample comprised blood. This sequence originates from a man aged 30 to 39 with Graves' hyperthyroidism. The CDR3 nucleotides read TGTGCCAGCAGCTTCGGGGGTAGGAATCAGCCCCAGCATTTT. Amino acid sequence: CASSFGGRNQPQHF. Full variable domain (missing parts from reference TRBV7-3 and TRBJ1-5): GAGVSQTPSNKVTEKGKYVELRCDPISGHTALYWYRQSLGQGPEFLIYFQGTGAADDSGLPNDRFFAVRPEGSVSTLKIQRTERGDSAVYLCASSFGGRNQPQHFGDGTRLSIL.